What follows describes a single TCR beta chain. The antigen is unknown. The study based diagnoses on clinical symptoms, serum thyroxine and TRAb, thyroid ultrasound and orbital computed tomography. Cells are PBMCs isolated from more than 8.5 ml of fresh blood. Amplified TCR beta CDR3 regions derived from RNA transcripts. Using the HTBI primer set, a first-round RT-PCR was run on the TCR CDR3. MiXCR, applied by TCRdb to the multiplex PCR reads, yields one record per CDR3 protein. The sample has fewer than 650,000 distinct CDR3 sequences; around 13% are singletons. These data originate in a study of T cells in Graves' hyperthyroidism and ophthalmopathy. Whole-study findings and limits: The majority of expanded thyroid clonotypes above 0.001 also appeared in blood.

This CDR3 spans 14 amino acids. From germline, CDR1 is MGHRA and CDR2 YSYEKL. V was cut by 2 bases and J by 1 base, with 7 bases left in between. The sequence derives from a middle-aged woman with Graves' hyperthyroidism. Sequenced: blood. The chain links TRBV4-1 to TRBJ2-3, with unresolved D. This chain's CDR3 is CASSQIPGTDTQYF. In DNA, the CDR3 is TGCGCCAGCAGCCAAATCCCAGGCACAGATACGCAGTATTTT.